The clone carrying this T cell receptor (beta chain) is a singleton in its sample. V shed 7 bases and J 6 bases; nucleotides not matched to a gene: 8. This CDR3 comprises 13 residues. The method was immunoSEQ multiplex PCR; TCRdb's version includes in-frame clones alone and lacks a portion of them. The data contain fewer than 300,000 clones, approximately 90% of them singletons. The source of the sample is a study of blood T cell repertoires in COVID-19. This sequence originates from a woman aged 50 to 60 with COVID-19, enrolled during active disease. The specimen was peripheral blood. The chain combines TRBV12-3 or TRBV12-4 with TRBJ2-7; 8 positions match TRBD1. CDR3 in amino acids: CASTTGQGSEQYF. CDR3 coding DNA: TGTGCCAGCACCACCGGACAGGGAAGCGAGCAGTACTTC.